Reported below is one TCR beta chain. Its target is unknown. The method was immunoSEQ multiplex PCR; TCRdb's version includes in-frame clones alone and lacks a portion of them. The sample consists of 12,000 or so clones, roughly 74% of them appearing once. Germline-derived CDR1 and CDR2 are SGHNT and YENEEA. There are 15 residues in the CDR3. The trim removed 2 bases at V and 3 bases at J, leaving 3 bases unmatched. The data originate from a study of somatic mutations in cytotoxic T cells in rheumatoid arthritis. About the research overall: Sorting by flow gave nearly 100% purity for some V beta antibody-stained T-cell populations, including V beta1+ cells sequenced for TCRB.

Study conclusions and caveats: In about an eighth of the roughly 65 patients, the largest CD8+ clone exceeded 20% of CD8+ cells. There was no knowledge of the antigen targets of the expanded CD8+ clones.

This TCR derives from a middle-aged woman in good health. Specimen: CD8+ T cells sorted from blood. The V gene is TRBV11-3, the J gene TRBJ2-1; the match to TRBD2 covers 8 bases. CDR3 sequence reads: CASSLTGGGYNEQFF. CDR3 sequence (DNA): TGTGCCAGCAGCTTAACGGGGGGGGGCTACAATGAGCAGTTCTTC.